This T cell receptor beta chain was identified during a study of glioma-infiltrating T cells (dated by TCRdb to the mid-2010s). Describing the broader study: Sequencing of TCR alpha- and beta-chain repertoires was performed on glioma tissue, on non-neoplastic brain tissue, and on matched peripheral blood mononuclear cells. To measure divergence between tissue and blood T-cell populations, each tissue-infiltrating repertoire was compared with the peripheral blood repertoire of the same patient. Three low-grade glioma patients, seven to nine primary glioblastoma patients, and three non-glioma patients who contributed non-neoplastic brain tissue made up the paired cohort.

On the study overall, not on this receptor specifically: In non-neoplastic patients, VJ-independent divergence between tissue and blood fell below expectation, whereas in all gliomas, and especially in low-grade gliomas, the divergence rose above expectation. Small numbers underpinned the group comparisons: about eight glioblastoma patients, three low-grade glioma patients and three non-neoplastic patients. Only a very small number of CDR3 sequences turned up in both tissue and blood, a result put down to high CDR3 diversity combined with limited sampling.

The germline V gene supplies CDR1 SGHRS and CDR2 YFSETQ. Trimming removed 0 bases from V and 2 bases from J, leaving 18 bases between the germline ends. The CDR3 runs 17 amino acids, cysteine and phenylalanine included. Here the CDR3 DNA is all that survives: 51 bases in frame from base 1. Regarding this clonotype: Its antigen is unknown. The record has no base qualities; no much larger clone is one base away. For a library built for alpha chains, this beta chain is a stray read; little rests on its size.

TCR alpha and beta CDR3 regions were amplified with the iRepertoire nested amplicon-rescue multiplex PCR (arm-PCR) platform from RNA. The input for one-step reverse transcription and amplification was roughly 85-400 ng of either tissue mRNA or PBMC total RNA. Following bead purification, Illumina adapters were added through a secondary multiplex PCR, and the libraries were then gel-purified between 200 and 400 bp. Demultiplexing relied on internal 6-nucleotide barcodes carried by the libraries. Libraries were sequenced on an Illumina MiSeq with 2x220 or 2x250 nucleotide paired-end reads. The authors' pipeline ran thus. Paired reads were merged using FLASH 1.2.11 and were aligned to the GRCh37 human genome using BWA-MEM, after which TRA and TRB reads were extracted. For V and J assignment, an IMGT-derived reference of cassette sequences and CDR3 motifs that included pseudogenes was used. Three-frame translation of reads was performed, and productive CDR3s were defined as those with a C...FGXG motif and no stop codons. Clonotypes were defined as unique combinations of V-J cassette pair and CDR3 amino acid sequence. Filtering of reads was based on Hamming distance, with the threshold set by the sequence error rate of each sample in mapped regions. TCRdb reprocessed the public reads (quality trimming at Q25 with fastp, clone calling with MiXCR) and kept in-frame beta chains. Every distinct CDR3 protein forms one entry, paired with its most common genes and DNA. TCRdb's processing, not the authors' own work, is the source of the V and J calls. This sample is represented by fewer than 4,000 distinct CDR3 sequences; about 90% of them were singletons. 26% of the sample comes from the top ten.

The sequence derives from a human donor with low-grade glioma or glioblastoma, undergoing nonglioma brain surgery, or in good health (not recorded which). Sequences were obtained from glioma tissue, nonneoplastic brain tissue, or PBMCs (not recorded which). The rearrangement combines TRBV5-1 with TRBJ2-7, with the D gene not confidently named. The sequenced DNA: TGCGCCAGCAGCTTGGGCGGATTCAACCTACCTACCTACGAGCAGTACTTC. Translated, this gives CASSLGGFNLPTYEQYF.